This TCR beta chain was recovered during a study of blood T cells in healthy people across ages. In this sample, this clonotype turned up many times. Its antigen is unknown. Study-level results: When set beside aged donors, long-lived donors presented more naive CD4+ cells and higher diversity. TCR beta diversity, measured per million T cells, fell in a roughly linear way with age.

Through a sample-barcoded 5' primer and a J-beta primer mix, a second PCR was run for roughly 6 to 11 cycles. Samples each returned at least 3 million CDR3-containing paired-end reads. TCRdb passed the 5' RACE reads through MiXCR, listing each CDR3 protein once. The sample has some 1.5 million distinct CDR3 sequences; less than 45% are singletons. The length of the CDR3 is 14 residues. Germline lookup yields CDR1 DFQATT and CDR2 SNEGSKA (reference sequence). The trim removed 0 bases at V and 7 bases at J, leaving 6 bases unmatched. The origin of this receptor is a woman in her late teens or twenties in good health. The chain links TRBV20-1 to TRBJ2-4; 7 nucleotides match TRBD2. Sequenced: blood. The DNA of the CDR3 is TGCAGTGCTAGAGAGGGAGGGGAATTCAACATTCAGTACTTC. Protein product: CSAREGGEFNIQYF.